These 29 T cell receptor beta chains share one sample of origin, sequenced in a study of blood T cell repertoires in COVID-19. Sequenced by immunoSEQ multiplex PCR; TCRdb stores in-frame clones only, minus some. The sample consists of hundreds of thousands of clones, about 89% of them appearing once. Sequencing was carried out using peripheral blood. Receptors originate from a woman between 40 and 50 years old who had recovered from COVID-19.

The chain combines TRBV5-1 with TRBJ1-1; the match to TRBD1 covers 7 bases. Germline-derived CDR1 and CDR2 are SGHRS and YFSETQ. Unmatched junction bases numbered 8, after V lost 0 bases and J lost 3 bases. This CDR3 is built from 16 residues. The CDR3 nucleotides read TGCGCCAGCAGCTTGGTCTCTGGGACAGCCGACACTGAAGCTTTCTTT. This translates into CASSLVSGTADTEAFF.

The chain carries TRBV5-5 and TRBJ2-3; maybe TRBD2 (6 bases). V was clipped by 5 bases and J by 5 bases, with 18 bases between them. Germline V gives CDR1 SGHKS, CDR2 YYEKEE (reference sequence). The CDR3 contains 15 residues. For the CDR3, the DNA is TGTGCCAGCAGGCGCCCCGGGACTGCAGTAGATACGCAGTATTTT. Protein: CASRRPGTAVDTQYF.

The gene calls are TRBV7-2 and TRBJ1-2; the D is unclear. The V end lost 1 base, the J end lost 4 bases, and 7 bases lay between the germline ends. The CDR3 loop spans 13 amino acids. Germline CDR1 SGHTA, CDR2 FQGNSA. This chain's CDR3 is CASSLGYRYGYTF. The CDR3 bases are TGTGCCAGCAGCTTAGGCTATCGCTATGGCTACACCTTC.

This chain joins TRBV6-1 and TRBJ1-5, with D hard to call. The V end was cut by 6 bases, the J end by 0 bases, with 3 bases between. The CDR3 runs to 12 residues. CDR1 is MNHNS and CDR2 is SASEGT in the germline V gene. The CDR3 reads CASSNSNQPQHF. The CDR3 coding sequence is TGTGCCAGCAGCAATAGCAATCAGCCCCAGCATTTT.

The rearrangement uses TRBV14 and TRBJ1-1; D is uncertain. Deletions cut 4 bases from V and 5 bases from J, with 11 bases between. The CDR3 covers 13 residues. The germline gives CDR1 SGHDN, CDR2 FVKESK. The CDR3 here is CASSLRLVTEAFF. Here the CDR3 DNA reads TGTGCCAGCAGCCTAAGACTGGTGACTGAAGCTTTCTTT.

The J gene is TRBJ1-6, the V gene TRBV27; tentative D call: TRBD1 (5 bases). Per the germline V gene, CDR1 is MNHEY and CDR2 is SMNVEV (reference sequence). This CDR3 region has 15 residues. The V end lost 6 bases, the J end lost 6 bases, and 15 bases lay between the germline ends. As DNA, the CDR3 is TGTGCCAGCAGGGCCACCTGGGGGGGTAATTCACCCCTCCACTTT. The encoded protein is CASRATWGGNSPLHF.

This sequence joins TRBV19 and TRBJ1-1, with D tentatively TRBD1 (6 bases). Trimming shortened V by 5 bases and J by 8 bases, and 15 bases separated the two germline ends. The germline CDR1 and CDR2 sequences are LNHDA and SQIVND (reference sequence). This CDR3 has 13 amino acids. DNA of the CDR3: TGTGCCAGTAGTTGGGGGCAGGGCAAAGAAGCTTTCTTT. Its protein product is CASSWGQGKEAFF.

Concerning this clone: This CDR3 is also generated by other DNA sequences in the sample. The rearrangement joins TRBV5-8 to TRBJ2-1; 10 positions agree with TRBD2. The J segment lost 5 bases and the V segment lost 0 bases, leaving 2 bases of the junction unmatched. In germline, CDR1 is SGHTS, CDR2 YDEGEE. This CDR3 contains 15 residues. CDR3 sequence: CASSLGLAGDNEQFF. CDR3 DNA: TGTGCCAGCAGCTTGGGGCTAGCGGGAGACAATGAGCAGTTCTTC.

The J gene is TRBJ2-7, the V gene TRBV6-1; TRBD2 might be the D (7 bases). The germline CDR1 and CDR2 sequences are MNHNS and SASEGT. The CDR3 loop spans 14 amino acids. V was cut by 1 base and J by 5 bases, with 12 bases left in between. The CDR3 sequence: CASSEVRGGHEQYF. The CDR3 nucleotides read TGTGCCAGCAGTGAAGTTAGGGGGGGACACGAGCAGTACTTC.

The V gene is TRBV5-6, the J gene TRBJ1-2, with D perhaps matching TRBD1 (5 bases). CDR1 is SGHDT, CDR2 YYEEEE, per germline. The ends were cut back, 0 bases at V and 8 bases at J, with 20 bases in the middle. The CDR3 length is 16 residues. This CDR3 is CASSLVYLDGPGGYTF. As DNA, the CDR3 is TGTGCCAGCAGCTTGGTTTATTTGGACGGTCCAGGGGGCTACACCTTC.

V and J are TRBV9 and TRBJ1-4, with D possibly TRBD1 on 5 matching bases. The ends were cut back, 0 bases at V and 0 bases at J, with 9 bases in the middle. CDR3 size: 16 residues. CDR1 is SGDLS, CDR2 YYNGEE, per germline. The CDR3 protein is CASSVEGEATNEKLFF. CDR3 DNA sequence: TGTGCCAGCAGCGTAGAAGGGGAGGCAACTAATGAAAAACTGTTTTTT.

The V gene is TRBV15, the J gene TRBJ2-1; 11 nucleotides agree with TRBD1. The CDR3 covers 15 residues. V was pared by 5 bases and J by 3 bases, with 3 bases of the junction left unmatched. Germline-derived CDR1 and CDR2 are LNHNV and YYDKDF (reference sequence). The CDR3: CATSFGTGGYNEQFF. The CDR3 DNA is TGTGCCACCAGCTTCGGGACAGGGGGCTACAATGAGCAGTTCTTC.

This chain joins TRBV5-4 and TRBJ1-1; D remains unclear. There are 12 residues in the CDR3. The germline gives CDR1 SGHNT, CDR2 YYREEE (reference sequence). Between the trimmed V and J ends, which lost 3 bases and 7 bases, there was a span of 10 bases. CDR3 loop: CASSSPSGEAFF. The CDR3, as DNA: TGTGCCAGCAGCTCTCCGAGTGGTGAAGCTTTCTTT.

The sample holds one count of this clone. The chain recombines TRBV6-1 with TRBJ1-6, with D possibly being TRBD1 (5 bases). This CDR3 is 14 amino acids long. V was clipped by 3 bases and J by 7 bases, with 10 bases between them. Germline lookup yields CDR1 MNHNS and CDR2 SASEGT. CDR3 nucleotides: TGTGCCAGCAGTGACGGGGGTGAGAATTCACCCCTCCACTTT. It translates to CASSDGGENSPLHF.

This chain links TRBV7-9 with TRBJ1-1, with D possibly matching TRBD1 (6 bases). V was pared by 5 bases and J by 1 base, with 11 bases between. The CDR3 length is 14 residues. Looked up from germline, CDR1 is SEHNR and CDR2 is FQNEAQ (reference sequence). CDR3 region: CASSLWTANTEAFF. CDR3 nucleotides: TGTGCCAGCAGCCTATGGACAGCGAACACTGAAGCTTTCTTT.

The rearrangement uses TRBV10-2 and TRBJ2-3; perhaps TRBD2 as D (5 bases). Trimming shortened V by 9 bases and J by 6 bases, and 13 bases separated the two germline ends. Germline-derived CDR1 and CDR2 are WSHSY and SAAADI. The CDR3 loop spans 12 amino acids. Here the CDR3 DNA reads TGCGCCAGTGGGGAGATAGGGGATACGCAGTATTTT. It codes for CASGEIGDTQYF.

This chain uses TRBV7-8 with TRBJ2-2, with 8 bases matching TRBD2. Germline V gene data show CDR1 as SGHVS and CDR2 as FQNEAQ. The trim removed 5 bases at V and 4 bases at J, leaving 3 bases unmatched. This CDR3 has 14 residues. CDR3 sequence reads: CASSRGGSTGELFF. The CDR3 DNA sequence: TGTGCCAGCAGCCGGGGGGGGAGCACCGGGGAGCTGTTTTTT.

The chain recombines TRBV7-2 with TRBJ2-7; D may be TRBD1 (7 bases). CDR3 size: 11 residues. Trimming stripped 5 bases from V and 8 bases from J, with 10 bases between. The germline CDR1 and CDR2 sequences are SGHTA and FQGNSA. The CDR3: CASSPGGQQYF. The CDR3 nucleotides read TGTGCCAGCAGCCCAGGGGGGCAGCAGTACTTC.

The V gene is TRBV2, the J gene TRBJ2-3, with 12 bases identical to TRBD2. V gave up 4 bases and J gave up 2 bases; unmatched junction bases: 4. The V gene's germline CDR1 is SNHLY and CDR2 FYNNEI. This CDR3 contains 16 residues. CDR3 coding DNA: TGTGCCAGCAGTGTAGGACTAGCGGGGAACACAGATACGCAGTATTTT. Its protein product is CASSVGLAGNTDTQYF.

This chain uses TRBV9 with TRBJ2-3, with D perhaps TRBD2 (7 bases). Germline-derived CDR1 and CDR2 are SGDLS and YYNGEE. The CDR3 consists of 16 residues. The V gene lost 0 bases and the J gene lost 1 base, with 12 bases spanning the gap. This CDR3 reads CASSVAGGFRTDTQYF. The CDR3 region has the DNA TGTGCCAGCAGCGTAGCGGGGGGCTTCCGCACAGATACGCAGTATTTT.

CDR3 coding DNA: TGTGCCAGCAGCTATACGGGTGAAAAACTGTTTTTT. It yields the protein CASSYTGEKLFF. V gene TRBV7-9 combines with J gene TRBJ1-4; D is uncertain. The CDR3 is made up of 12 amino acids. Trimming cost V 4 bases and J 7 bases, with 7 bases left between them. CDR1 is SEHNR, CDR2 FQNEAQ, per germline (reference sequence).

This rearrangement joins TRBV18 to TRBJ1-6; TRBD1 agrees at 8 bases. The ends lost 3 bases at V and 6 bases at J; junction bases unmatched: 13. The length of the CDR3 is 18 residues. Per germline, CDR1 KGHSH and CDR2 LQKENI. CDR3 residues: CASSPLRAGGSSNSPLHF. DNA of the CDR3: TGTGCCAGCTCACCTCTGCGGGCAGGGGGCTCATCTAATTCACCCCTCCACTTT.

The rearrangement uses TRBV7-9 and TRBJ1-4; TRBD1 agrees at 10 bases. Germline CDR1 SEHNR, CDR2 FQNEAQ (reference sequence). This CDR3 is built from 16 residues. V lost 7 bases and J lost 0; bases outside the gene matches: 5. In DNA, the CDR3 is TGTGCCAGCACCCCCGGACAGGGGGCAACTAATGAAAAACTGTTTTTT. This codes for CASTPGQGATNEKLFF.

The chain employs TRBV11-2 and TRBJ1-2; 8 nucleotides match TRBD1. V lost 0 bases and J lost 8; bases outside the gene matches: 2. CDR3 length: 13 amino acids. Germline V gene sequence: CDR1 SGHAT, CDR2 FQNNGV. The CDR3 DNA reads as TGTGCCAGCAGCTTAGAACAGGGGGAGGGCTACACCTTC. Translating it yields CASSLEQGEGYTF.

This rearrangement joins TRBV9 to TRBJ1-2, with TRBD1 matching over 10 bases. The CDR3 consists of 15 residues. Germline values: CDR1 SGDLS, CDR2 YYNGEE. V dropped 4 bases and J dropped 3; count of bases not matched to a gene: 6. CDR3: CASSTYDRGHYGYTF. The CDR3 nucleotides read TGTGCCAGCAGCACGTACGACAGGGGGCACTATGGCTACACCTTC. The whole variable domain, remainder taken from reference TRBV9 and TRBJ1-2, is DSGVTQTPKHLITATGQRVTLRCSPRSGDLSVYWYQQSLDQGLQFLIQYYNGEERAKGNILERFSAQQFPDLHSELNLSSLELGDSALYFCASSTYDRGHYGYTFGSGTRLTVV.

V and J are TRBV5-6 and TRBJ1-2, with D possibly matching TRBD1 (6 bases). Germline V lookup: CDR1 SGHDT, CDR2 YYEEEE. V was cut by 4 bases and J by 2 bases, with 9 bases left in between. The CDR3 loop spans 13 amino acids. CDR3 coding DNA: TGTGCCAGCAGCGTAACAGGGAACTATGGCTACACCTTC. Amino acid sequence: CASSVTGNYGYTF.

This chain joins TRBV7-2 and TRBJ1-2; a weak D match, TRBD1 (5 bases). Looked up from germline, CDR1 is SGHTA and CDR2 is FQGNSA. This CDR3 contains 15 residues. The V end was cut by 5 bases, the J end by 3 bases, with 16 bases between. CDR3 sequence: CASSKQWGDDYGYTF. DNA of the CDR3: TGTGCCAGCAGCAAACAATGGGGGGACGACTATGGCTACACCTTC.

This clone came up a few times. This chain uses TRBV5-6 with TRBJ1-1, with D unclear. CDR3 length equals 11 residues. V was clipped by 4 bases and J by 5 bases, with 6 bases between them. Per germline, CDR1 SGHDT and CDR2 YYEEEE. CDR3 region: CASSRETEAFF. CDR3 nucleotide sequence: TGTGCCAGCAGCCGGGAGACTGAAGCTTTCTTT.

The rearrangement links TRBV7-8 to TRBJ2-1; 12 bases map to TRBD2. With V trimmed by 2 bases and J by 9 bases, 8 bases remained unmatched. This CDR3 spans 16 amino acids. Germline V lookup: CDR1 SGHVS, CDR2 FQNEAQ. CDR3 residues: CASSLLRTSGATEQFF. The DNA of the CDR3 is TGTGCCAGCAGCTTACTTCGGACTAGCGGGGCGACTGAGCAGTTCTTC.